The clone carrying this T cell receptor (beta chain) has only one observation. Its antigen is still unknown. Study-wide points: Tumor Tregs overlapped most with tumor, then blood, naive CD4+ cells.

There are 13 residues in the CDR3. Germline CDR1 MNHNY, CDR2 SVGAGI (reference sequence). V dropped 2 bases and J dropped 6 bases, with 10 bases sitting between them. CD4+CD45RO+CD25- cells were isolated as memory CD4+ T cells. TCRdb ran MiXCR on the 5' RACE reads and lists one entry per CDR3 protein. Here the sample spans 6,400 or so distinct CDR3 sequences, roughly three fifths being singletons. The chain combines TRBV6-6 with TRBJ1-2, with no clear D. Specimen: tumor-infiltrating memory CD4+ T cells sorted from the breast tumor. The sample's subset: memory CD4+ T cells, CD4+CD45RO+CD25-. The clonotype comes from a female donor with breast cancer. The CDR3 reads CASSYPTWDGYTF. DNA for the CDR3: TGTGCCAGCAGTTACCCAACTTGGGATGGCTACACCTTC.